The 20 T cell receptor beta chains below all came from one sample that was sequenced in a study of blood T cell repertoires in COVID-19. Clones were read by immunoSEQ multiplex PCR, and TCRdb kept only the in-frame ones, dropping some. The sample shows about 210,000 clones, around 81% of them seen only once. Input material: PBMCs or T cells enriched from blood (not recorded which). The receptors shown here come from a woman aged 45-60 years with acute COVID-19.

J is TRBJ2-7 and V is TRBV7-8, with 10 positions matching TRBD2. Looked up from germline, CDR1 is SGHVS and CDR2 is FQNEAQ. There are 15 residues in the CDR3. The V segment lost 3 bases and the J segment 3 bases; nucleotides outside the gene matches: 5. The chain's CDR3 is CASSFYTSGNYEQYF. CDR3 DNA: TGTGCCAGCAGCTTCTATACTAGCGGGAACTACGAGCAGTACTTC. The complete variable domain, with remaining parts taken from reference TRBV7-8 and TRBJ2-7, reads GAGVSQSPRYKVAKRGQDVALRCDPISGHVSLFWYQQALGQGPEFLTYFQNEAQLDKSGLPSDRFFAERPEGSVSTLKIQRTQQEDSAVYLCASSFYTSGNYEQYFGPGTRLTVT.

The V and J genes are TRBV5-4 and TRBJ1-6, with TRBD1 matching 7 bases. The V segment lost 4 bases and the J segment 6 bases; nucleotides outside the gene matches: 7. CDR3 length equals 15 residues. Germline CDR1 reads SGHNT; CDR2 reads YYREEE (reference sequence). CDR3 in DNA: TGTGCCAGCAGCCGGGACAGTTTTTTTAATTCACCCCTCCACTTT. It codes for CASSRDSFFNSPLHF.

The CDR3 reads CASSYIRRGLNYGYTF. The DNA of the CDR3 is TGTGCCAGCAGTTATATTCGGCGGGGCCTTAACTATGGCTACACCTTC. The chain combines TRBV6-5 with TRBJ1-2, with a weak D call TRBD1 (5 bases). The CDR3 spans 16 residues. CDR1 is MNHEY and CDR2 is SVGAGI in the germline V gene. The germline V and J ends were trimmed by 3 bases and 1 base, with 15 bases remaining between them.

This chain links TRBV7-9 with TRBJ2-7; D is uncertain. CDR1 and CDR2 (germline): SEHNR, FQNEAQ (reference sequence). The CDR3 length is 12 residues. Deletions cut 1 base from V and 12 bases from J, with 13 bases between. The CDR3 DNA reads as TGTGCCAGCAGCTTAGATTCTAGAGTAAGGTACTTC. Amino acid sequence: CASSLDSRVRYF.

The CDR3 nucleotides read TGTGCCAGCAGGGGCGGGGGAGAGACCCAGTACTTC. It yields the protein CASRGGGETQYF. V usage is TRBV12-3 or TRBV12-4 and J usage is TRBJ2-5; TRBD2 matches 7 bases. V lost 6 bases, J lost 4 bases, and 2 bases stayed unmatched. The CDR3 sequence is 12 residues long.

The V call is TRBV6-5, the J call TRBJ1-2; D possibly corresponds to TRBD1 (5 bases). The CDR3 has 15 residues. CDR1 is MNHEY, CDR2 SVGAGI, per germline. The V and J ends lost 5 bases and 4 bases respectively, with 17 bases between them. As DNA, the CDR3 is TGTGCCAGCAGTACGGCGCGGGGCCGGGGCTATGGCTACACCTTC. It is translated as CASSTARGRGYGYTF.

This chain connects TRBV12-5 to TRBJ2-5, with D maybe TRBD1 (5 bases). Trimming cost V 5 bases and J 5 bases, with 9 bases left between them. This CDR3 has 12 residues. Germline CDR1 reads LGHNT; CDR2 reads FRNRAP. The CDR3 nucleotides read TGTGCTAGTGGTGACAGCTCTGAGACCCAGTACTTC. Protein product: CASGDSSETQYF.

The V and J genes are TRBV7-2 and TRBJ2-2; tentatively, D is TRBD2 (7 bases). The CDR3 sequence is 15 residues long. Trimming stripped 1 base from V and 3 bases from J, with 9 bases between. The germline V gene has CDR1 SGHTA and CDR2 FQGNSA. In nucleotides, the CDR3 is TGTGCCAGCAGCTTAGAGGGGGGGCACACCGGGGAGCTGTTTTTT. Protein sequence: CASSLEGGHTGELFF.

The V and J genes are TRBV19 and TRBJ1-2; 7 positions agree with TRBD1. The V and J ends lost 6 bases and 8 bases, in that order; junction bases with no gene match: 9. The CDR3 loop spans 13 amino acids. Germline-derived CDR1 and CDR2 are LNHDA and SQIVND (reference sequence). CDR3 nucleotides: TGTGCCAGTAGGCTGGACAGGCGGGGAGGCTACACCTTC. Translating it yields CASRLDRRGGYTF. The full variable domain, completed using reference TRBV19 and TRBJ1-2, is DGGITQSPKYLFRKEGQNVTLSCEQNLNHDAMYWYRQDPGQGLRLIYYSQIVNDFQKGDIAEGYSVSREKKESFPLTVTSAQKNPTAFYLCASRLDRRGGYTFGSGTRLTVV.

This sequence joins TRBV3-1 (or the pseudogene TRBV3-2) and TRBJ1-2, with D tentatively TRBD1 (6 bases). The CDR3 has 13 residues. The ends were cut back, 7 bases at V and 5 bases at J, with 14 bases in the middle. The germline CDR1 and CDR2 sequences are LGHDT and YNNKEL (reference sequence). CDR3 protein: CASTEQGRYGYTF. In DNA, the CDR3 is TGTGCCAGCACCGAACAGGGTCGGTATGGCTACACCTTC.

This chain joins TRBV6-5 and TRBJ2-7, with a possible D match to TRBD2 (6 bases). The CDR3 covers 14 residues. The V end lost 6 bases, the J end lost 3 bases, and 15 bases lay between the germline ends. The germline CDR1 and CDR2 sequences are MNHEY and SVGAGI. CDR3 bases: TGTGCCAGCAGCTCCAGACTCGGGGGCTACGAGCAGTACTTC. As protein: CASSSRLGGYEQYF.

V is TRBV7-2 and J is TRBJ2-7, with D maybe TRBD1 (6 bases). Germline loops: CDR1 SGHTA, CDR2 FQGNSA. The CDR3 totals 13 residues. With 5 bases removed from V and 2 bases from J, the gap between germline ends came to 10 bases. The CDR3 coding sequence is TGTGCCAGCAGCCGGGACACGGCCTACGAGCAGTACTTC. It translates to CASSRDTAYEQYF.

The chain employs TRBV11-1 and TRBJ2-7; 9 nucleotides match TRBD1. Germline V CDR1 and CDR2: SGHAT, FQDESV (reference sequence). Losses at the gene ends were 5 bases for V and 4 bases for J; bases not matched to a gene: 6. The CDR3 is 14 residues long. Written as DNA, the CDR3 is TGTGCCAGCAGCCCACAGGGGGCCAATTACGAGCAGTACTTC. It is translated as CASSPQGANYEQYF.

In DNA form, the CDR3 reads TGTGCCAGCAGTCCCCGCAGGGGACAGGGTCGAAATGAGCAGTTCTTC. It specifies CASSPRRGQGRNEQFF. The rearrangement uses TRBV28 and TRBJ2-1; 9 bases are shared with TRBD1. This CDR3 region has 16 residues. CDR1 and CDR2 (germline): MDHEN, SYDVKM. V was clipped by 5 bases and J by 7 bases; unmatched bases: 12. Complete variable domain (other parts from reference TRBV28 and TRBJ2-1): DVKVTQSSRYLVKRTGEKVFLECVQDMDHENMFWYRQDPGLGLRLIYFSYDVKMKEKGDIPEGYSVSREKKERFSLILESASTNQTSMYLCASSPRRGQGRNEQFFGPGTRLTVL.

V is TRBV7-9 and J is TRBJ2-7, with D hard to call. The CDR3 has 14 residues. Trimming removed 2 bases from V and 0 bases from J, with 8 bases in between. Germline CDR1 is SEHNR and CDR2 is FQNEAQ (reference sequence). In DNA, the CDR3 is TGTGCCAGCAGCTTATACGAGAACTCCTACGAGCAGTACTTC. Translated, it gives CASSLYENSYEQYF.

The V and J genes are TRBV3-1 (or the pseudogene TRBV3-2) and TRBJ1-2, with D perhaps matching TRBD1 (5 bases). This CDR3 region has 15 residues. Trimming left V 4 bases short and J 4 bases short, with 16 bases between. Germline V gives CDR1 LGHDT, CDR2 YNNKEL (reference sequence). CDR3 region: CASSPGTGEFYGYTF. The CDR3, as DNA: TGTGCCAGCAGCCCGGGGACGGGGGAGTTCTATGGCTACACCTTC.

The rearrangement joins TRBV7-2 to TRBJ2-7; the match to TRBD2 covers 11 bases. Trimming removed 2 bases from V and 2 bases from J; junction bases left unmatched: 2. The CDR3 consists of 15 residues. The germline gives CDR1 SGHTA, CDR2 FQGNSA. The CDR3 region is CASSLFSGGAYEQYF. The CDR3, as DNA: TGTGCCAGCAGCTTATTTAGCGGGGGGGCCTACGAGCAGTACTTC.

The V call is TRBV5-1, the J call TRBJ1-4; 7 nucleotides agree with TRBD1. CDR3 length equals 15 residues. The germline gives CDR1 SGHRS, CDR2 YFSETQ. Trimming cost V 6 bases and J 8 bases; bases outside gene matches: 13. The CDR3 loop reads CASTQLGQDGEKLFF. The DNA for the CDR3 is TGCGCCAGCACCCAACTAGGACAGGATGGAGAAAAACTGTTTTTT.

The CDR3 DNA follows: TGTGCCAGCAGCTGGGGTGGGGGGAGGAGTGATGAAAAACTGTTTTTT. This encodes CASSWGGGRSDEKLFF. The rearrangement joins TRBV5-4 to TRBJ1-4; D is perhaps TRBD1 (5 bases). Trimming took off 3 bases at V and 6 bases at J, with 18 bases between the two ends. The CDR3 runs 16 residues. Germline V gene data show CDR1 as SGHNT and CDR2 as YYREEE (reference sequence).

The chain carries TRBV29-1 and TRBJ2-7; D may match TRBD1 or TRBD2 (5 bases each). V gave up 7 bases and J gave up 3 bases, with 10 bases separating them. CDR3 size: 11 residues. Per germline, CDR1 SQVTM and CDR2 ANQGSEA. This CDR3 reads CSGGYNYEQYF. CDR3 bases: TGCAGCGGGGGGTACAACTACGAGCAGTACTTC.